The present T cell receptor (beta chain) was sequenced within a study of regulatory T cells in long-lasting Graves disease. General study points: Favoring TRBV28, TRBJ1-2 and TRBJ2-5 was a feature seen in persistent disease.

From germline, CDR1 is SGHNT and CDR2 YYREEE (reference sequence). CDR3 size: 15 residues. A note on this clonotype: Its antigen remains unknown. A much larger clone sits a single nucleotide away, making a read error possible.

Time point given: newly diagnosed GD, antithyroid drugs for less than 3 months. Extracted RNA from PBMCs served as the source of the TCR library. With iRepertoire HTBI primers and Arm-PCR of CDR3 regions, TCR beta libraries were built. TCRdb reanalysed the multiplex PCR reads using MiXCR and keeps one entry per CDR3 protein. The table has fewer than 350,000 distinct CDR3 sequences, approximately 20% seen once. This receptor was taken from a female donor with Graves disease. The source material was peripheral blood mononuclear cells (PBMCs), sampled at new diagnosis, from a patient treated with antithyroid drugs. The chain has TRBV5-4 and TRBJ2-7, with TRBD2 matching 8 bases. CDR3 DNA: TGTGCCAGCGGCTTGTCAATTAGCGGGGATGGCGAGCAGTACTTC. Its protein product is CASGLSISGDGEQYF.